The table lists the clone carrying this T cell receptor (beta chain) with many counts. The antigen remains undetermined. V dropped 3 bases and J dropped 4 bases, with 9 bases sitting between them. The CDR3 has 13 amino acids. This sample's treatment: PENTA 11 planned treatment interruption arm or continuous ART arm. At least 24 weeks of at least three-drug ART, in children 2 to 15 years. The data stem from a study of HIV-infected children after antiretroviral therapy interruption. Background on the study: For the interruption arm, samples span week 0 through about 3 years after study end.

General study findings and limits: Naive CD4+ Gini coefficient rose by interruption end, suggesting clonal expansion.

The TCR library was built from RNA with a 3' RACE protocol and unique molecular identifiers. One entry per CDR3 protein results from TCRdb running MiXCR on the 3' RACE reads. The data contain approximately 96,000 distinct CDR3 sequences, approximately 6.9% of them seen just once; the ten biggest clones take up approximately 1.2%. The sequence was obtained from a pool of human donors with HIV. The material was CD45RA+ CD4+ T cells from PBMCs, pooled from several time points, obtained from a donor given antiretroviral therapy, either interrupted or continuous. Subset meaning: naive CD4+ CD45RA+ CD45RO- T cells. The chain joins TRBV12-3 or TRBV12-4 to TRBJ1-1; no clear D. CDR3 sequence: CASSFKITTEAFF. For the CDR3, the DNA is TGTGCCAGCAGTTTTAAGATTACCACTGAAGCTTTCTTT.